This T cell receptor beta chain was recorded in a study of T-cell memory formation after mild COVID-19. Findings of the study overall: Clones that shrank (day 15 to 85) were balanced CD4/CD8, whereas later expanders leaned CD4+.

A word on this clonotype: Its antigen is not known.

A single record per CDR3 protein comes from TCRdb applying MiXCR to the 5' RACE reads. The sample yields roughly 310,000 distinct CDR3 sequences, approximately 16% seen once. V was clipped by 2 bases and J by 2 bases; unmatched bases: 7. Germline values: CDR1 SGHRS, CDR2 YFSETQ. The CDR3 sequence is 16 residues long. Sequencing was done on a sample of PBMCs or a T cell subset sorted from them (not recorded which). The chain employs TRBV5-1 and TRBJ2-3; 8 bases are shared with TRBD1. The TCR was taken from a man between 18 and 35 years old who had mild COVID-19 (a few samples of this study predate the infection). Cell type and time point are not known. CDR3 residues: CASSFSGTGITDTQYF. CDR3 in DNA: TGCGCCAGCAGCTTCTCCGGGACAGGAATCACAGATACGCAGTATTTT.